This T cell receptor beta chain stems from a study of immune evolution from preneoplasia to lung adenocarcinoma. Study summary: HLA loss of heterozygosity: around 6.5% AIS, about 15% MIA, about 35% ADC, none AAH.

Findings of the study overall: Clonality was highest in normal lung, lower in later-stage lesions apparently. T cell clonality was higher in KRAS-mutant than EGFR-mutant or wild-type nodules. Top clone share appeared to fall from AAH through AIS, MIA, adenocarcinoma.

Turning to this clone: Its cognate antigen is unknown. This specimen includes other DNA sequences encoding the same CDR3.

Assay: immunoSEQ multiplex PCR; the TCRdb copy retains only in-frame clones and omits some. The sample lists about 4,400 clones, roughly 90% occurring once. Sequenced material: FFPE minimally invasive lung adenocarcinoma tissue. This sequence was found in a donor of 70 years or more with lung adenocarcinoma.

CDR3 in DNA: TGTGCCAGCTCACCCGGACAAGGTGAAAAACTGTTTTTT. Protein sequence: CASSPGQGEKLFF. V and J are TRBV18 and TRBJ1-4; TRBD1 is a possible D gene (5 bases). The V gene's germline CDR1 is KGHSH and CDR2 LQKENI. The CDR3 is 13 amino acids. The V end lost 3 bases, the J end lost 7 bases, and 9 bases lay between the germline ends. Looking up the rest from reference TRBV18 and TRBJ1-4 gives the full variable domain: NAGVMQNPRHLVRRRGQEARLRCSPMKGHSHVYWYRQLPEEGLKFMVYLQKENIIDESGMPKERFSAEFPKEGPSILRIQQVVRGDSAAYFCASSPGQGEKLFFGSGTQLSVL.